Detailed here is one T cell receptor (beta chain). Its antigen is unknown. Measured with immunoSEQ multiplex PCR; TCRdb has only the in-frame clones, and not every one. The data hold 1.6 million or so clones, with approximately 98.5% observed a single time. The ends were cut back, 8 bases at V and 2 bases at J, with 11 bases in the middle. CDR3 length: 13 amino acids. Germline V gene data show CDR1 as WNHNN and CDR2 as SYGVQD (reference sequence). These data originate in a study of shared clonotypes between healthy human individuals. Study-wide findings and caveats: Researchers found naive subsets generally carried larger estimated richness than memory subsets.

V and J are TRBV10-1 and TRBJ2-3, with D possibly matching TRBD1 (5 bases). Sequencing was carried out using naive CD4+ T cells sorted from blood. Sample subset: CD45RA+ positively selected. The source of this sequence is a young man in good health. CDR3 sequence: CASSADITDTQYF. DNA of the CDR3: TGCGCCAGCTCCGCGGACATCACAGATACGCAGTATTTT.